This T cell receptor (beta chain) derives from a study of regulatory and conventional T cells in RAG deficiency. Whole-study findings and limits: Omenn CD25-high CD127-low cells may be activated cells, not true Tregs.

A note on this clone: Antigen specificity is unknown.

The sorted regulatory T cells were CD4+, CD25-high and CD127-low, with genomic DNA sequenced. TCRdb keeps only in-frame clones here, not all; method: immunoSEQ multiplex PCR. The sample has under 20,000 clones, approximately 86% seen once. The CDR3 is 13 residues long. Germline V gene data show CDR1 as SNHLY and CDR2 as FYNNEI. The V end lost 2 bases, the J end lost 4 bases, and 6 bases lay between the germline ends. These same data were also listed under a study on regulatory T cells. According to that study: Amplification used 52 TRBV primers and 13 TRBJ primers.

The sequence was obtained from a human donor in good health. The sequencing sample was made of Tregs sorted from blood. This rearrangement joins TRBV2 to TRBJ2-1, with no clear D. CDR3 region: CASSEQPYNEQFF. The CDR3 DNA reads as TGTGCCAGCAGTGAACAGCCGTACAATGAGCAGTTCTTC. The whole variable domain, remainder taken from reference TRBV2 and TRBJ2-1, is EPEVTQTPSHQVTQMGQEVILRCVPISNHLYFYWYRQILGQKVEFLVSFYNNEISEKSEIFDDQFSVERPDGSNFTLKIRSTKLEDSAMYFCASSEQPYNEQFFGPGTRLTVL.